Listed below are T cell receptor beta chains from one sample, sequenced in a study of Ad26.COV2.S vaccination and SARS-CoV-2 variants. Sequenced by immunoSEQ multiplex PCR; TCRdb stores in-frame clones only, minus some. The table records 500,000 or so clones, around nine tenths of them present only once. The source material was peripheral blood, sampled in a trial of Ad26.COV2.S vaccine versus placebo. All receptors come from a person between 18 and 59 years old who received the Ad26.COV2.S COVID-19 vaccine or a placebo. CDR3s include the opening cysteine and the closing phenylalanine or tryptophan. The D gene is left open where the match is weak. Not every row has a clone size; where given, it reads once, few, many or a size class.

NA TRBJ1-2 TRBD1 TRBV19 CASRPTFDRGAYGYTF TGTGCCAGTAGACCAACCTTCGACAGGGGGGCCTATGGCTACACCTTC
NA TRBJ1-6 NA TRBV9 CASSETEGFSPLHF TGTGCCAGCAGCGAGACAGAGGGATTTTCACCCCTCCACTTT
NA TRBJ1-5 NA TRBV4-3 CASSQAEWNSSNQPQHF TGCGCCAGCAGCCAAGCCGAGTGGAACTCTAGCAATCAGCCCCAGCATTTT
NA TRBJ1-1 NA TRBV5-4 CASSFSVMNTEAFF TGTGCCAGCAGCTTCAGCGTTATGAACACTGAAGCTTTCTTT
NA TRBJ2-7 NA TRBV7-9 CASSLVHGQLRPYEQYF TGTGCCAGCAGCTTAGTTCACGGACAACTGCGACCTTACGAGCAGTACTTC
NA TRBJ1-2 NA TRBV6-2/TRBV6-3 CASSRTREGPYGYTF TGTGCCAGCAGTCGGACCCGAGAGGGGCCTTATGGCTACACCTTC
NA TRBJ2-1 TRBD1 TRBV29-1 CSVTGQGAIEQFF TGCAGCGTCACGGGACAGGGGGCTATTGAGCAGTTCTTC
NA TRBJ2-4 NA TRBV24-1 CATSAGRGGNIQYF TGTGCCACCAGTGCCGGACGTGGCGGAAACATTCAGTACTTC
NA TRBJ2-3 NA TRBV28 CASSNGRGHTDTQYF TGTGCCAGCAGCAACGGGAGGGGGCACACAGATACGCAGTATTTT
NA TRBJ2-1 NA TRBV24-1 CATSEGRWFDEQFF TGTGCCACCAGTGAGGGGAGGTGGTTCGATGAGCAGTTCTTC
once TRBJ2-3 NA TRBV19 CASSIGSGNSDTQYF TGTGCCAGTAGTATAGGGTCCGGGAACTCAGATACGCAGTATTTT
NA TRBJ2-3 NA TRBV27 CASSSDRLADNTDTQYF TGTGCCAGCAGTTCTGACCGGCTTGCAGACAACACAGATACGCAGTATTTT
NA TRBJ1-1 NA TRBV18 CASSVPGAGPPEAFF TGTGCCAGCTCAGTACCCGGGGCCGGACCCCCTGAAGCTTTCTTT
NA TRBJ1-2 NA TRBV5-1 CASSDPPSGRGYTF TGCGCCAGCAGCGATCCGCCCAGCGGACGTGGCTACACCTTC
NA TRBJ2-4 TRBD1 TRBV7-9 CASSQWGQGETKNIQYF TGTGCCAGCAGCCAGTGGGGACAGGGGGAGACCAAAAACATTCAGTACTTC
NA TRBJ2-5 NA TRBV18 CASSPQGETQYF TGTGCCAGCTCACCCCAGGGAGAGACCCAGTACTTC
once TRBJ2-2 TRBD2 TRBV5-1 CASSLSRGANTGELFF TGCGCCAGCAGCTTGTCTCGGGGGGCGAACACCGGGGAGCTGTTTTTT
NA TRBJ1-4 NA TRBV27 CASSSRGHNEKLFF TGTGCCAGCAGTTCCCGGGGTCATAATGAAAAACTGTTTTTT
NA TRBJ2-3 TRBD1 TRBV28 CASSLDRGTDTQYF TGTGCCAGCAGTTTAGACAGGGGAACAGATACGCAGTATTTT
NA TRBJ1-2 NA TRBV9 CASSPFSTGTQDGYTF TGTGCCAGCAGCCCATTTTCAACCGGGACACAAGATGGCTACACCTTC
NA TRBJ2-1 TRBD2 TRBV6-1 CASSEGWLAGNNEQFF TGTGCCAGCAGTGAAGGGTGGCTAGCGGGAAACAATGAGCAGTTCTTC
NA TRBJ2-5 TRBD2 TRBV11-1 CASSQGLYETQYF TGTGCCAGCAGCCAGGGACTATATGAGACCCAGTACTTC
NA TRBJ2-1 NA TRBV27 CASRGYNEQFF TGTGCCAGCCGGGGGTACAATGAGCAGTTCTTC
few TRBJ2-7 TRBD1 TRBV27 CASGQGINEQYF TGTGCCAGCGGACAGGGGATCAACGAGCAGTACTTC
few TRBJ1-3 NA TRBV3-1/TRBV3-2 CASSHGPGNTIYF TGTGCCAGCAGCCACGGACCTGGAAACACCATATATTTT
NA TRBJ2-3 NA TRBV5-1 CASSSRGGSTDTQYF TGCGCCAGCAGCTCCAGGGGCGGGAGCACAGATACGCAGTATTTT
few TRBJ1-1 TRBD1 TRBV5-4 CASSPEPGGGGNEAFF TGTGCCAGCAGCCCCGAGCCAGGGGGCGGAGGTAATGAAGCTTTCTTT
once TRBJ2-1 NA TRBV5-6 CASRGGPSYNEQFF TGTGCCAGCAGGGGGGGACCCTCCTACAATGAGCAGTTCTTC
NA TRBJ1-1 NA TRBV6-6 CASSQARGTEAFF TGTGCCAGCAGTCAGGCTAGGGGCACTGAAGCTTTCTTT
NA TRBJ2-1 NA TRBV7-8 CASSRTPNEQFF TGTGCCAGCAGCCGAACCCCCAATGAGCAGTTCTTC
NA TRBJ1-5 NA TRBV18 CASSPGEREQPQHF TGTGCCAGCTCACCAGGAGAGAGAGAACAGCCCCAGCATTTT
NA TRBJ2-1 NA TRBV24-1 CATSHPWGRVNEQFF TGTGCCACCAGCCACCCATGGGGTCGGGTCAATGAGCAGTTCTTC
NA TRBJ2-7 NA TRBV4-3 CASSQDRQINYEQYF TGCGCCAGCAGCCAAGACAGACAGATAAACTACGAGCAGTACTTC
NA TRBJ2-2 TRBD1 TRBV13 CASSSGQGRTGELFF TGTGCCAGCAGCTCCGGACAGGGACGGACCGGGGAGCTGTTTTTT
NA TRBJ1-5 NA TRBV29-1 CSVEDRGGQPQHF TGCAGCGTTGAAGATCGAGGGGGTCAGCCCCAGCATTTT
NA TRBJ2-2 NA TRBV7-7 CASSAVSLNTGELFF TGTGCTAGCAGCGCGGTCTCGCTGAACACCGGGGAGCTGTTTTTT
NA TRBJ1-5 TRBD1 TRBV5-5 CASSLVVGDSQPQHF TGTGCCAGCAGCTTGGTAGTGGGGGACAGTCAGCCCCAGCATTTT
NA TRBJ2-4 NA TRBV19 CASSISGQLAKNIQYF TGTGCCAGTAGTATTTCTGGACAGCTAGCCAAAAACATTCAGTACTTC
once TRBJ1-5 NA TRBV19 CASSNPAAGIRNVNQPQHF TGTGCCAGTAGTAACCCGGCGGCCGGTATCAGAAATGTAAATCAGCCCCAGCATTTT
NA TRBJ1-2 NA TRBV7-9 CASSLSAGRYGYTF TGTGCCAGCAGCTTAAGTGCGGGAAGGTATGGCTACACCTTC
NA TRBJ1-5 NA TRBV9 CASSVAGLNQPQHF TGTGCCAGCAGCGTAGCGGGCCTAAATCAGCCCCAGCATTTT
NA TRBJ1-5 TRBD1 TRBV19 CASTNFVGTGGNQPQHF TGTGCCAGTACAAATTTCGTAGGGACAGGGGGCAATCAGCCCCAGCATTTT
NA TRBJ2-2 TRBD2 TRBV7-2 CASSQGTSVTGELFF TGTGCCAGCAGCCAGGGGACTAGCGTTACCGGGGAGCTGTTTTTT
NA TRBJ2-5 NA TRBV7-3 CASSLSQGRGETQYF TGTGCCAGCAGCTTAAGTCAGGGCCGAGGGGAGACCCAGTACTTC
NA TRBJ2-2 TRBD2 TRBV7-2 CASSQGGSTGELFF TGTGCCAGCAGTCAGGGCGGGAGCACCGGGGAGCTGTTTTTT
NA TRBJ2-3 TRBD2 TRBV3-1/TRBV3-2 CASSQVVAGGTDTQYF TGTGCCAGCAGCCAAGTGGTCGCGGGAGGAACAGATACGCAGTATTTT
NA TRBJ2-5 TRBD1 TRBV28 CASSPGGPQETQYF TGTGCCAGCAGCCCAGGGGGACCCCAAGAGACCCAGTACTTC
NA TRBJ2-1 TRBD2 TRBV7-3 CASKASGNNEQFF TGTGCCAGCAAGGCTAGCGGAAACAATGAGCAGTTCTTC
NA TRBJ2-7 NA TRBV30 CAWSIARGIQYF TGTGCCTGGAGTATTGCGAGGGGCATCCAGTACTTC
NA TRBJ1-1 TRBD1 TRBV29-1 CSAGTGARRSAFF TGCAGCGCTGGGACAGGGGCTCGCCGATCGGCTTTCTTT
NA TRBJ1-4 NA TRBV28 CASSLILEKLFF TGTGCCAGCAGTTTGATCCTTGAAAAACTGTTTTTT
NA TRBJ1-3 NA TRBV6-1 CATTRFQTSGNTIYF TGTGCCACCACACGGTTTCAGACATCTGGAAACACCATATATTTT
NA TRBJ1-1 NA TRBV7-2 CASSLARGTEAFF TGTGCCAGCAGCTTAGCCAGGGGAACTGAAGCTTTCTTT
NA TRBJ1-2 NA TRBV7-8 CASGGALEDGYTF TGTGCCAGCGGGGGGGCGCTCGAGGATGGCTACACCTTC
NA TRBJ1-1 NA TRBV5-1 CASSPRQGMNTEAFF TGCGCCAGCAGCCCCCGGCAGGGGATGAACACTGAAGCTTTCTTT
many TRBJ1-2 TRBD1 TRBV28 CASSELDRGDVNYGYTF TGTGCCAGCAGTGAACTGGACAGGGGGGATGTTAACTATGGCTACACCTTC
NA TRBJ1-3 NA TRBV18 CASSPSSTVGNTIYF TGTGCCAGCTCACCAAGTTCGACGGTGGGAAACACCATATATTTT
NA TRBJ2-7 NA TRBV6-2/TRBV6-3 CASSLLRGYYEQYF TGTGCCAGCAGTTTGTTAAGGGGATATTACGAGCAGTACTTC